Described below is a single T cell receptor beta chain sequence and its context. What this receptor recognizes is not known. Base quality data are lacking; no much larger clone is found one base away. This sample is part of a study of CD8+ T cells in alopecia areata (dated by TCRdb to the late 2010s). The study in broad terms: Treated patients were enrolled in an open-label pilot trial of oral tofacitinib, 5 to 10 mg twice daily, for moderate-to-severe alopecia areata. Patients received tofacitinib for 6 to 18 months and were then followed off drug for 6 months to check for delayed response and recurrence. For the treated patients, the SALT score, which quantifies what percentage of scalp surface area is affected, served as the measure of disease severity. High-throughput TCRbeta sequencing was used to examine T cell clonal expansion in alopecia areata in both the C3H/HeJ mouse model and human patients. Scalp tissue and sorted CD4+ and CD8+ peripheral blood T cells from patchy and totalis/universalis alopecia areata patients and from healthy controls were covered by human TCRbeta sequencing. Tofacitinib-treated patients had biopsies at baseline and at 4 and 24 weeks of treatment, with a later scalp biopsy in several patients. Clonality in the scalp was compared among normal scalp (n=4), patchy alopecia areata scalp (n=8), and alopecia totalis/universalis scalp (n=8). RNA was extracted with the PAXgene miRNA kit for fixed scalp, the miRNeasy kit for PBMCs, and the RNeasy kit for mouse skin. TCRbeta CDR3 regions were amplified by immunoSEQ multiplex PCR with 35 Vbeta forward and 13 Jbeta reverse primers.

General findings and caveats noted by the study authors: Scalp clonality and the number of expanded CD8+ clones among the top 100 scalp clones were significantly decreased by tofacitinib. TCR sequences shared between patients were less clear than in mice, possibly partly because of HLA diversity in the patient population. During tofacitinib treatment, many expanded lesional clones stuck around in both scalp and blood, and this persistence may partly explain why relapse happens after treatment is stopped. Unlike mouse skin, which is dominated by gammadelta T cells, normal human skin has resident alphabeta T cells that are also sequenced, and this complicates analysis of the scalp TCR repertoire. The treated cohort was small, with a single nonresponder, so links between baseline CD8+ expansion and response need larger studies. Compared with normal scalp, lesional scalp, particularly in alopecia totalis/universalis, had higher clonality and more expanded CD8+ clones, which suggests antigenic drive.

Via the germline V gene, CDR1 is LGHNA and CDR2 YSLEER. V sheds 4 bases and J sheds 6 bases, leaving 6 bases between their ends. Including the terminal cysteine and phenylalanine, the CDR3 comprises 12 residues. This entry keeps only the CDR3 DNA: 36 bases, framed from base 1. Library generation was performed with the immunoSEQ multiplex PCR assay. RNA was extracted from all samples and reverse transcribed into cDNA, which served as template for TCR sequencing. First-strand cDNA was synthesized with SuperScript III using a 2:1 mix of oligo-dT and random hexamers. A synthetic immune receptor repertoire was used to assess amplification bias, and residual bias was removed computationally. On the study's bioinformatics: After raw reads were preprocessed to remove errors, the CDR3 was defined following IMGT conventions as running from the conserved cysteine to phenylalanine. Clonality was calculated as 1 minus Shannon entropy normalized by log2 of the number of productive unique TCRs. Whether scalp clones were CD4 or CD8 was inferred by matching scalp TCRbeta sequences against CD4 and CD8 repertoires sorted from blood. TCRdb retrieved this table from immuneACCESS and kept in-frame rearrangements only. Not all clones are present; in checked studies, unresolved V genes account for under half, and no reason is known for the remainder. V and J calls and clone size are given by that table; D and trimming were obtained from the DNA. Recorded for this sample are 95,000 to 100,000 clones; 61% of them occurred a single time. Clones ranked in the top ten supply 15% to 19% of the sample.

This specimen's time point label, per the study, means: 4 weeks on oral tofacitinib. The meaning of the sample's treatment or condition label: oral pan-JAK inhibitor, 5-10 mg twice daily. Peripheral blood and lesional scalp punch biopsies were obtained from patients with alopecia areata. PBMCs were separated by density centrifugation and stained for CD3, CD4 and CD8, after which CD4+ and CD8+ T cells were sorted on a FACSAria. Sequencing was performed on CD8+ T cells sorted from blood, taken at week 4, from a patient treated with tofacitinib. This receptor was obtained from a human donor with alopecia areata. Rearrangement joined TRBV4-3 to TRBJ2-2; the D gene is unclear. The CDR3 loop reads CASSLLPGELFF. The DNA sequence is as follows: TGCGCCAGCAGCCTCCTCCCCGGGGAGCTGTTTTTT.